The 8 T cell receptor beta chains given below trace back to one sample, sequenced in a study of tissue T cells after allogeneic stem cell transplantation. Generated by immunoSEQ multiplex PCR, the TCRdb table keeps only in-frame clones and is missing some. The sample shows about 21,000 clones, approximately 70% of them seen only once. Input material: blood. Receptor source: a female BALB/c mouse in good health. The strain's MHC type: H2-d.

As to this clone: Genes here carry mouse names. The read terminates 1 residue ahead of where the CDR3 ends, so the germline J gene completes it. The gene calls are TRBV5 and TRBJ1-3; 7 positions match TRBD1. Per the germline V gene, CDR1 is LGHNA and CDR2 is YNLKQL (reference sequence). The V gene end was trimmed by 4 bases and the J gene end by 4 bases; junction bases not matched to a gene: 4. CDR3 length: 14 residues. The CDR3 sequence: CASSPTGVGNTLYF. The sequenced CDR3 bases are TGTGCCAGCAGCCCCACAGGGGTCGGAAATACGCTCTAT.

Worth noting for this clone: The gene names given are mouse names. Additional DNA sequences in this sample encode the identical CDR3. The CDR3 here is CASSQDWGQDTQYF. The CDR3 bases that were read are TGTGCCAGCAGCCAGGACTGGGGGCAAGACACCCAGTAC. This sequence joins TRBV5 and TRBJ2-5; 10 nucleotides line up with TRBD2. The sequenced fragment ends 1 residue before the CDR3 boundary, so the rest is inferred from the germline J gene. V was pared by 3 bases and J by 3 bases, with 0 bases of the junction left unmatched. Germline values: CDR1 LGHNA, CDR2 YNLKQL (reference sequence). The CDR3 covers 14 residues.

As to this clone: Mouse names are used for the genes. The sequenced fragment ends 1 residue before the CDR3 boundary, so the rest is inferred from the germline J gene. The chain links TRBV13-1 to TRBJ2-3, with D unresolved. Deletions cut 1 base from V and 0 bases from J, with 9 bases between. The CDR3 loop spans 15 amino acids. Germline loops: CDR1 NSHNY, CDR2 SYGAGN. The CDR3 bases that were read are TGTGCCAGCAGTGATTCAGCAACTAGTGCAGAAACGCTGTAT. Encoded protein: CASSDSATSAETLY. The whole CDR3 sequence reads CASSDSATSAETLYF.

A word on this clone: Gene names are mouse gene names. Sequencing ends 1 residue short of the CDR3 end; the germline J gene provides the rest. The rearrangement uses TRBV5 and TRBJ2-1; 7 bases line up with TRBD2. CDR3 length equals 14 residues. The V segment lost 1 base and the J segment 7 bases; nucleotides outside the gene matches: 4. From germline, CDR1 is LGHNA and CDR2 YNLKQL (reference sequence). Incomplete CDR3 DNA: TGTGCCAGCAGCCAAGTGGGGGGTGACGCTGAGCAGTTC. Its translation is CASSQVGGDAEQF. The whole CDR3 sequence reads CASSQVGGDAEQFF.

A note on this clone: Genes and germline come from the mouse. The read is 1 residue too short to cover the CDR3 end, so that end is filled in from the germline J gene. The chain combines TRBV20 with TRBJ1-4, with D unresolved. The CDR3 contains 13 residues. The germline V and J ends were trimmed by 3 bases and 0 bases, with 5 bases remaining between them. Germline CDR1 GFQATS, CDR2 STVNSAI. CDR3 residues: CGASDFSNERLFF. The DNA read from the CDR3 is TGTGGTGCTAGTGATTTTTCCAACGAAAGATTATTT.

As for this clone: These gene names are mouse names. Read sequence stops 1 residue before the CDR3 end, and the germline J gene provides the missing end. The rearrangement links TRBV19 to TRBJ1-1; weak D call: TRBD1 (5 bases). This CDR3 has 13 amino acids. Germline CDR1 and CDR2: FNHDT and SITEND (reference sequence). V was trimmed by 2 bases and J by 1 base, leaving 6 bases between them. The sequenced part of the CDR3 DNA is TGTGCCAGCAGTATGGGGGGAAACACAGAAGTCTTC. It yields the protein CASSMGGNTEVF. The whole CDR3 region reads CASSMGGNTEVFF.

As regards this clone: The genes and germline here are from mouse. The read falls 1 residue short of the CDR3 end, and the missing part is taken from the germline J gene. J is TRBJ2-3 and V is TRBV13-1, with no clear D. V lost 0 bases and J lost 0, with 8 bases in between. CDR1 is NSHNY, CDR2 SYGAGN, per germline. The CDR3 contains 15 residues. The CDR3 here is CASSDEHTSAETLYF. The DNA read from the CDR3 is TGTGCCAGCAGTGATGAACACACTAGTGCAGAAACGCTGTAT.

As to this clone: The genes and germline here are from mouse. Sequencing ends 1 residue short of the CDR3 end; the germline J gene provides the rest. This chain joins TRBV13-2 and TRBJ2-5, with D possibly TRBD2 on 6 matching bases. CDR1 and CDR2 from the germline V gene are NNHNN and SYGAGS (reference sequence). V was clipped by 1 base and J by 2 bases, with 8 bases between them. The CDR3 sequence is 14 residues long. CDR3 sequence reads: CASGDPLGQDTQYF. The sequenced CDR3 bases are TGTGCCAGCGGTGATCCACTGGGCCAAGACACCCAGTAC.